Each of the 20 T cell receptor beta chains below was sequenced from the same sample in a study of blood T cell repertoires in COVID-19. Clones were read by immunoSEQ multiplex PCR, and TCRdb kept only the in-frame ones, dropping some. The table lists 200,000 to 250,000 clones, around 86% of them singletons. Input material: PBMCs or T cells enriched from blood (not recorded which). The receptors derive from a woman aged 40 to 50 with acute COVID-19.

V gene TRBV2 combines with J gene TRBJ1-2, with D hard to call. V was trimmed by 3 bases and J by 3 bases, leaving 11 bases between them. The germline V gene has CDR1 SNHLY and CDR2 FYNNEI. CDR3 length: 14 amino acids. The CDR3 is CASSDFSSHYGYTF. The CDR3 region has the DNA TGTGCCAGCAGTGACTTTAGCAGCCACTATGGCTACACCTTC.

The chain links TRBV7-2 to TRBJ2-3; a weak D match, TRBD1 (5 bases). The CDR3 is 14 amino acids. The V and J ends lost 3 bases and 1 base respectively, with 8 bases between them. Looked up from germline, CDR1 is SGHTA and CDR2 is FQGNSA. The CDR3 sequence: CASSLVGRTDTQYF. CDR3 DNA sequence: TGTGCCAGCAGCTTGGTGGGGCGCACAGATACGCAGTATTTT.

The table lists this clone with a count of one. This chain joins TRBV1 and TRBJ2-7; the table names TRBD2, a call not compared with the DNA. TRBV1 is designated a pseudogene. This CDR3 is built from 16 residues. The CDR3 sequence: CTSSQDSAVSSYEQYV. The CDR3, as DNA: TGCACCAGCAGCCAAGATAGCGCAGTGAGCTCCTACGAGCAGTACGTC.

V and J are TRBV5-1 and TRBJ1-3; D remains unclear. The CDR3 consists of 18 residues. Trimming pared 0 bases from V and 0 bases from J, leaving 16 bases between. Germline V lookup: CDR1 SGHRS, CDR2 YFSETQ. In DNA, the CDR3 is TGCGCCAGCAGCTTGGCCCCCCAAGCAGCGAGCTCTGGAAACACCATATATTTT. Translating gives CASSLAPQAASSGNTIYF.

V usage is TRBV4-1 and J usage is TRBJ1-6; D is undetermined. V was cut by 0 bases and J by 0 bases, with 6 bases left in between. The germline CDR1 and CDR2 sequences are MGHRA and YSYEKL. The CDR3 sequence is 16 residues long. CDR3 in DNA: TGCGCCAGCAGCCAAGAACCTAGCTCCTATAATTCACCCCTCCACTTT. This translates into CASSQEPSSYNSPLHF.

This clone has more than one count but fewer than ten. The chain carries TRBV6-2 or TRBV6-3 and TRBJ1-5; the D gene is possibly TRBD1 (6 bases). Trimming took 2 bases from V and 9 from J, leaving 8 bases between them. The CDR3 sequence is 12 residues long. Germline loops: CDR1 MNHEY, CDR2 SVGEGT. CDR3 DNA sequence: TGTGCCAGCAGTTACATCAGGGGGCCCCAGCATTTT. This translates into CASSYIRGPQHF.

The chain joins TRBV9 to TRBJ1-1, with 7 bases that match TRBD1. V shed 4 bases and J 2 bases; nucleotides not matched to a gene: 8. This CDR3 region has 15 residues. The germline gives CDR1 SGDLS, CDR2 YYNGEE. CDR3 nucleotide sequence: TGTGCCAGCAGCCCAGGAGGGGGCCCCAACACTGAAGCTTTCTTT. Protein: CASSPGGGPNTEAFF.

This rearrangement joins TRBV19 to TRBJ1-4; TRBD1 might be the D (5 bases). Per germline, CDR1 LNHDA and CDR2 SQIVND (reference sequence). Trimming took off 3 bases at V and 11 bases at J, with 28 bases between the two ends. The CDR3 has 18 residues. In nucleotides, the CDR3 is TGTGCCAGTAGTATCGGGGGTGCCGGGAGGGACGCCCGACGGAAACTGTTTTTT. It specifies CASSIGGAGRDARRKLFF.

The chain combines TRBV14 with TRBJ1-6; D unclear. Trimming cost V 3 bases and J 12 bases, with 12 bases left between them. This CDR3 spans 13 amino acids. Germline values: CDR1 SGHDN, CDR2 FVKESK. CDR3 region: CASSQVLQEPLHF. The DNA for the CDR3 is TGTGCCAGCAGCCAGGTACTTCAGGAACCCCTCCACTTT.

The chain links TRBV29-1 to TRBJ1-1; D remains unclear. Germline V CDR1 and CDR2: SQVTM, ANQGSEA. The CDR3 consists of 11 residues. Trimming removed 4 bases at V and 7 bases at J, with 10 bases between. CDR3 in DNA: TGCAGCGTTGCCGGTGGAGTTGAAGCTTTCTTT. Amino acid sequence: CSVAGGVEAFF.

This chain links TRBV9 with TRBJ2-4, with TRBD2 matching over 7 bases. Germline V gene sequence: CDR1 SGDLS, CDR2 YYNGEE. The CDR3 has 16 amino acids. With 4 bases clipped from V and 5 bases from J, the junction kept 12 bases outside the gene matches. CDR3 nucleotides: TGTGCCAGCAGCCATAGCCTGGGGAGGGGCGAAAACATTCAGTACTTC. It specifies CASSHSLGRGENIQYF.

This chain links TRBV25-1 with TRBJ1-1, with no clear D. CDR3 length equals 13 residues. V was trimmed by 5 bases and J by 4 bases, leaving 11 bases between them. The germline gives CDR1 MGHDK, CDR2 SYGVNS. The CDR3 region has the DNA TGTGCCAGCAGTCCGGGAATAGGCACTGAAGCTTTCTTT. Translating gives CASSPGIGTEAFF. Full variable domain (rest looked up from reference TRBV25-1 and TRBJ1-1): EADIYQTPRYLVIGTGKKITLECSQTMGHDKMYWYQQDPGMELHLIHYSYGVNSTEKGDLSSESTVSRIRTEHFPLTLESARPSHTSQYLCASSPGIGTEAFFGQGTRLTVV.

This rearrangement joins TRBV24-1 to TRBJ2-5; D possibly corresponds to TRBD1 (6 bases). The CDR3 has 18 amino acids. Germline lookup yields CDR1 KGHDR and CDR2 SFDVKD. V was cut by 4 bases and J by 4 bases, with 24 bases left in between. The CDR3 nucleotides are TGTGCCACCAGTGAACGATCAGGGGATATCGATCGTAGAGAGACCCAGTACTTC. It yields the protein CATSERSGDIDRRETQYF.

The rearrangement links TRBV29-1 to TRBJ1-1, with TRBD1 matching 8 bases. The V segment lost 6 bases and the J segment 5 bases; nucleotides outside the gene matches: 8. CDR3 length: 13 amino acids. The germline V gene has CDR1 SQVTM and CDR2 ANQGSEA. CDR3 sequence reads: CSVSQGGTTEAFF. The CDR3 DNA reads as TGCAGCGTATCACAGGGGGGGACAACTGAAGCTTTCTTT.

This clone showed up just a few times. The gene calls are TRBV29-1 and TRBJ2-3; unclear D gene. The CDR3 extends over 11 amino acids. The germline V gene has CDR1 SQVTM and CDR2 ANQGSEA. V shed 2 bases and J shed 7 bases, with 7 bases lying between them. The CDR3 loop reads CSVEYTNTQYF. CDR3 bases: TGCAGCGTTGAATACACGAATACGCAGTATTTT.

A note on this clone: Other DNA sequences from this sample encode an identical CDR3 as well. The chain uses TRBV7-9 and TRBJ2-2, with D hard to call. The V gene's germline CDR1 is SEHNR and CDR2 FQNEAQ (reference sequence). The CDR3 runs 13 residues. Trimming cost V 2 bases and J 5 bases, with 6 bases left between them. The CDR3 loop reads CASSLLNTGELFF. DNA for the CDR3: TGTGCCAGCAGCTTACTAAATACCGGGGAGCTGTTTTTT.

The chain recombines TRBV20-1 with TRBJ2-5, with 10 bases that match TRBD2. The V gene's germline CDR1 is DFQATT and CDR2 SNEGSKA (reference sequence). Unmatched junction bases numbered 14, after V lost 3 bases and J lost 7 bases. The CDR3 runs 16 residues. The CDR3 is CSASFLGAGGQRTQYF. The CDR3 DNA reads TGCAGTGCTAGTTTTCTGGGAGCGGGGGGGCAGCGGACCCAGTACTTC.

The gene calls are TRBV4-1 and TRBJ1-5; D is uncertain. The CDR3 spans 17 residues. The ends were cut back, 0 bases at V and 3 bases at J, with 15 bases in the middle. The V gene's germline CDR1 is MGHRA and CDR2 YSYEKL. The CDR3 coding sequence is TGCGCCAGCAGCCAAGATCCCCTAGGCAGTTACAATCAGCCCCAGCATTTT. It yields the protein CASSQDPLGSYNQPQHF.

The CDR3: CASSLGLADSYEQYV. DNA for the CDR3: TGTGCCAGCAGCTTAGGACTAGCGGATTCCTACGAGCAGTACGTC. The chain uses TRBV11-1 and TRBJ2-7, with 9 bases aligning to TRBD2. The CDR3 totals 15 residues. The ends lost 1 base at V and 1 base at J; junction bases unmatched: 2. CDR1 is SGHAT, CDR2 FQDESV, per germline (reference sequence).

This chain connects TRBV2 to TRBJ2-3; TRBD2 is a possible D gene (6 bases). The CDR3 spans 17 residues. V lost 6 bases, J lost 1 base, and 20 bases lay in between. CDR1 is SNHLY and CDR2 is FYNNEI in the germline V gene. The CDR3 coding sequence is TGTGCCAGCAGCCCACCCCGCGGGGCCTCTGGCACAGATACGCAGTATTTT. Protein product: CASSPPRGASGTDTQYF.